This T cell receptor beta chain is from a study of cytomegalovirus exposure and HLA in healthy donors. Study-wide context: Roughly 92 million unique TCRs, all from HLA-typed donors, were included in an early release of the data.

The PCR contained 60 Vbeta and 13 Jbeta primers. Profiling relied on immunoSEQ multiplex PCR, and the TCRdb table lists in-frame clones only, not all of them. The sample shows some 190,000 clones, roughly 80% of them seen only once. Study-level results: In a later analysis, TCR beta V- and J-gene trimming was associated with a missense DCLRE1C variant. Previously analyzed data showed that most TCR beta V segments were productive at a frequency of about 90% or about 30%. Among the CMV-associated chains, a few were confirmed in vitro as specific for CMV antigens.

A remark on this clone: Its target is unknown.

The CDR3 length is 15 residues. Trimming shortened V by 2 bases and J by 2 bases, and 13 bases separated the two germline ends. CDR1 and CDR2 from the germline V gene are SGHDT and YYEEEE. This receptor was obtained from a male donor in good health and CMV-seronegative. The sequencing input was PBMCs. J is TRBJ2-5 and V is TRBV5-6; D perhaps matches TRBD1 (6 bases). CDR3 loop: CASSLRGGGQETQYF. In nucleotides, the CDR3 is TGTGCCAGCAGCTTAAGAGGGGGTGGGCAAGAGACCCAGTACTTC.